One and the same sample provided the 14 T cell receptor beta chains below, sequenced in a study of early T cells in non-severe SARS-CoV-2 infection (dated by TCRdb to the early 2020s). The method behind the library was 5' RACE. These reads were obtained on a NextSeq 500. TCRdb ran its own pipeline on the public reads, namely fastp trimming at Q25 and MiXCR clone calling, and kept in-frame beta chains. Entries that share a CDR3 protein sequence are merged under the most common genes and DNA. In all, the sample holds about 49,000 distinct CDR3 sequences, and 9% to 15% of those were seen once. The ten largest make up over 2% of the sample. Here the sequenced sample was whole blood, taken at baseline. The receptors were sampled from an adult who was a healthcare worker with PCR-confirmed SARS-CoV-2 infection or an uninfected control (not recorded which).

Many counts were recorded for this clonotype. The rearrangement uses TRBV6-2 or TRBV6-3 and TRBJ2-1; maybe TRBD2 (6 bases). Trimming took 2 bases from V and 9 from J, leaving 8 bases between them. The CDR3 contains 12 residues. Germline V gene lookup returns CDR1 MNHEY and CDR2 SVGEGT. CDR3 loop: CASSYAGLEQFF. CDR3 coding DNA: TGTGCCAGCAGTTACGCGGGGCTTGAGCAGTTCTTC.

This clonotype was seen more than once but under ten times. The chain recombines TRBV7-2 with TRBJ2-5; 9 nucleotides align to TRBD2. J was trimmed by 4 bases and V by 1 base; bases with no gene match: 7. The V gene's germline CDR1 is SGHTA and CDR2 FQGNSA. The CDR3 loop spans 16 amino acids. Here the CDR3 reads CASSLVGAGGPETQYF. DNA for the CDR3: TGTGCCAGCAGCTTAGTAGGGGCGGGAGGGCCAGAGACCCAGTACTTC.

This sequence joins TRBV27 and TRBJ2-6, with D unresolved. V shed 6 bases and J shed 0 bases, with 15 bases lying between them. Looked up from germline, CDR1 is MNHEY and CDR2 is SMNVEV (reference sequence). There are 17 residues in the CDR3. The CDR3 here is CASSGLQASSGANVLTF. CDR3 coding DNA: TGTGCCAGCAGCGGTCTCCAGGCCAGCTCTGGGGCCAACGTCCTGACTTTC.

This chain links TRBV6-5 with TRBJ2-7; 14 bases fit TRBD2. V dropped 6 bases and J dropped 6; count of bases not matched to a gene: 7. The CDR3 spans 15 residues. Germline V gene data show CDR1 as MNHEY and CDR2 as SVGAGI. CDR3: CASRTRGLAGAEQYF. The DNA for the CDR3 is TGTGCCAGCAGGACCCGGGGACTAGCGGGAGCCGAGCAGTACTTC.

In its sample, this clonotype was seen a few times. The rearrangement joins TRBV5-1 to TRBJ2-7; a weak D match, TRBD1 (6 bases). Germline loops: CDR1 SGHRS, CDR2 YFSETQ. Between the trimmed V and J ends, which lost 0 bases and 0 bases, there was a span of 10 bases. The CDR3 is made up of 15 amino acids. The DNA of the CDR3 is TGCGCCAGCAGCTTGGCAGGGGCGAGCTCCTACGAGCAGTACTTC. Translated: CASSLAGASSYEQYF. Using reference TRBV5-1 and TRBJ2-7 for the parts outside the CDR3, the full variable domain is KAGVTQTPRYLIKTRGQQVTLSCSPISGHRSVSWYQQTPGQGLQFLFEYFSETQRNKGNFPGRFSGRQFSNSRSEMNVSTLELGDSALYLCASSLAGASSYEQYFGPGTRLTVT.

The chain employs TRBV6-2 or TRBV6-3 and TRBJ2-4; D is unresolved. Trimming took off 0 bases at V and 4 bases at J, with 7 bases between the two ends. Germline lookup yields CDR1 MNHEY and CDR2 SVGEGT. The CDR3 consists of 14 residues. Here the CDR3 reads CASSYSRLKNIQYF. CDR3 bases: TGTGCCAGCAGTTACTCGAGGCTGAAAAACATTCAGTACTTC.

This clonotype has just a few counts. The chain carries TRBV7-8 and TRBJ2-1; D perhaps matches TRBD2 (6 bases). Looked up from germline, CDR1 is SGHVS and CDR2 is FQNEAQ. This CDR3 has 15 residues. Trimming left V 5 bases short and J 2 bases short, with 13 bases between. The CDR3 DNA sequence: TGTGCCAGCAGCGCCCAAACTAGCCCCTACAATGAGCAGTTCTTC. The encoded protein is CASSAQTSPYNEQFF.

This clonotype showed up just a few times. V is TRBV6-5 and J is TRBJ2-1, with 7 bases aligning to TRBD2. The germline gives CDR1 MNHEY, CDR2 SVGAGI. Trimming removed 1 base from V and 2 bases from J; junction bases left unmatched: 5. The CDR3 extends over 16 amino acids. This chain's CDR3 is CASSYLASGTYNEQFF. The CDR3 DNA reads as TGTGCCAGCAGTTACTTGGCTAGCGGTACCTACAATGAGCAGTTCTTC.

This clonotype was seen only a few times. The rearrangement links TRBV12-3 or TRBV12-4 to TRBJ2-7, with 14 bases fitting TRBD2. The junction had 12 bases not matched to a gene; V was cut back by 6 bases and J by 2 bases. The CDR3 contains 18 residues. The CDR3 DNA is TGTGCCAGCAGCCCACAGGGGACTAGCGGGGGTTCCCCCTACGAGCAGTACTTC. This sequence encodes CASSPQGTSGGSPYEQYF.

This chain connects TRBV10-2 to TRBJ2-1; no clear D gene. Trimming stripped 6 bases from V and 0 bases from J, with 12 bases between. This CDR3 is 15 amino acids long. Germline V gene sequence: CDR1 WSHSY, CDR2 SAAADI. The CDR3 here is CASRETLSSYNEQFF. The CDR3 coding sequence is TGCGCCAGCAGGGAGACCCTAAGCTCCTACAATGAGCAGTTCTTC.

This clonotype was detected ten times or more. The rearrangement uses TRBV19 and TRBJ2-2, with 7 bases aligning to TRBD1. Per the germline V gene, CDR1 is LNHDA and CDR2 is SQIVND (reference sequence). With V trimmed by 6 bases and J by 3 bases, 13 bases remained unmatched. CDR3 size: 17 residues. CDR3 bases: TGTGCCAGTAGGATTTCTACCGGGACAGACGACACCGGGGAGCTGTTTTTT. Its translation: CASRISTGTDDTGELFF.

The genes are TRBV3-1 and TRBJ1-6; D gene unclear. The CDR3 totals 12 residues. V lost 0 bases, J lost 8 bases, and 2 bases lay in between. In germline, CDR1 is LGHDT, CDR2 YNNKEL (reference sequence). The CDR3 loop is CASSQDDSPLHF. CDR3 nucleotides: TGTGCCAGCAGCCAAGATGATTCACCCCTCCACTTT.

Only a few counts were recorded for this clonotype. This chain links TRBV4-2 with TRBJ2-2; 11 bases fit TRBD2. The germline gives CDR1 LGHNA, CDR2 YNFKEQ. V was clipped by 1 base and J by 6 bases; unmatched bases: 7. The CDR3 spans 17 residues. The CDR3 DNA is TGTGCCAGCAGCCAAGCGCAACTAGCGGGAGCCGCCGGGGAGCTGTTTTTT. It is translated as CASSQAQLAGAAGELFF.

The chain employs TRBV6-6 and TRBJ2-2; 8 bases match TRBD1. There are 16 residues in the CDR3. Trimming cost V 5 bases and J 4 bases; bases outside gene matches: 9. Per germline, CDR1 MNHNY and CDR2 SVGAGI (reference sequence). CDR3: CASSNPRGHGTGELFF. Here the CDR3 DNA reads TGTGCCAGCAGTAACCCCAGGGGGCACGGCACCGGGGAGCTGTTTTTT.